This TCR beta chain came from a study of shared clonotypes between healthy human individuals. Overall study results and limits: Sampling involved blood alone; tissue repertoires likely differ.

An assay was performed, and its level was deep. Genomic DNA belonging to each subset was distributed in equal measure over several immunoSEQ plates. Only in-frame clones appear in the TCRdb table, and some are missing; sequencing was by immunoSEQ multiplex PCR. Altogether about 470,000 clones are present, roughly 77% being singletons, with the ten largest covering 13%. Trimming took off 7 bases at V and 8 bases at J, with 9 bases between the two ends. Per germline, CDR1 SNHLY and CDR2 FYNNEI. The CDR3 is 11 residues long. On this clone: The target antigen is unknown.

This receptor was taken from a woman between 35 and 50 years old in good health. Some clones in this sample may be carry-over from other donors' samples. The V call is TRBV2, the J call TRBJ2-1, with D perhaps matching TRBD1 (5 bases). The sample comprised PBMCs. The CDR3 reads CASNLGDEQFF. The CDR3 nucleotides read TGTGCCAGCAACTTAGGGGATGAGCAGTTCTTC.